This T cell receptor beta chain was captured in a study of CXCR3-negative and CXCR3-positive naive CD8 T cells. UMI-labeled 5' RACE yielded the TRB cDNA libraries. TCRdb re-called the 5' RACE reads and catalogs CDR3 proteins one per entry, DNA excluded. The sample shows 140,000 to 150,000 distinct CDR3 sequences, and 0.25% to 0.3% sits with its ten largest clones. Germline-derived CDR1 and CDR2 are MNHNY and SVGAGI (reference sequence). The CDR3 loop spans 13 amino acids. As concerns this clonotype: The target antigen is unknown.

Study findings and constraints: TRBV-TRBJ usage matched between naive CXCR3-negative and CXCR3-positive cells but not between memory cells. Comparison of naive cells showed more hydrophobic TRB CDR3s in CXCR3-positive than in CXCR3-negative naive cells.

V is TRBV6-6 and J is TRBJ2-7. Sequences were obtained from naive CXCR3+ CD8+ T cells from blood. Indicated subset: CD45RO-CCR7+CD27+CD95- naive CD8+ T cells expressing CXCR3 (TNR3+). This TCR came from a human donor in good health. Some clones in this sample may be carry-over from other donors' samples. CDR3 sequence reads: CASSYPGQGEQYF.